This is a list of T cell receptor beta chains from one sample in a study of blood T cell repertoires in COVID-19. TCRdb keeps only in-frame clones here, not all; method: immunoSEQ multiplex PCR. Among about 140,000 clones, 65% to 85% were seen once, and the ten largest hold 3% to 4.5%. The sequenced material came from peripheral blood. Receptors originate from a woman between 55 and 75 years old with acute or convalescent COVID-19. The CDR3 runs from the conserved cysteine through the conserved F or W. D genes are given only for firm matches. Size tells how often a clone was seen (once, few, many) or the class of an expanded clone, and some rows leave it out.

D gene,J gene,clone size,V gene,CDR3 protein,CDR3 DNA
-,TRBJ1-2,-,TRBV6-5,CASSNSQEYGYTF,TGTGCCAGCAGTAACAGTCAAGAATATGGCTACACCTTC
-,TRBJ1-1,-,TRBV4-3,CASSRGQHTEAFF,TGCGCCAGCAGCCGAGGACAGCACACTGAAGCTTTCTTT
TRBD1,TRBJ1-5,once,TRBV3-1/TRBV3-2,CASSRGTGGQPQHF,TGTGCCAGCAGCCGCGGGACAGGCGGGCAGCCCCAGCATTTT
TRBD1,TRBJ1-3,-,TRBV7-8,CASSLDRQGRTEGSGNTIYF,TGTGCCAGCAGCCTCGACCGACAGGGTCGTACTGAAGGCTCTGGAAACACCATATATTTT
-,TRBJ2-5,-,TRBV7-3,CASSAGQPETQYF,TGTGCCAGCAGCGCGGGACAGCCAGAGACCCAGTACTTC
TRBD1,TRBJ1-2,-,TRBV5-1,CASSAGQGTHGYTF,TGCGCCAGCAGCGCGGGACAGGGGACCCATGGCTACACCTTC
TRBD1,TRBJ2-7,-,TRBV18,CASSPETGAHEQYF,TGTGCCAGCTCACCAGAGACAGGGGCCCACGAGCAGTACTTC
TRBD1,TRBJ2-7,-,TRBV6-1,CASSDGTAYEQYF,TGTGCCAGCAGTGATGGGACAGCCTACGAGCAGTACTTC
-,TRBJ1-5,-,TRBV7-9,CASSLAGAGWQPQHF,TGTGCCAGCAGCTTAGCAGGGGCAGGCTGGCAGCCCCAGCATTTT
-,TRBJ1-1,-,TRBV28,CASSLAVNTEAFF,TGTGCCAGCAGTTTGGCTGTGAACACTGAAGCTTTCTTT
-,TRBJ2-2,-,TRBV24-1,CATSDFERTGELFF,TGTGCCACCAGTGATTTCGAGAGAACCGGGGAGCTGTTTTTT
TRBD1,TRBJ1-2,-,TRBV5-4,CASSSDLGQVGYGYTF,TGTGCCAGCAGCTCGGACCTCGGACAGGTCGGCTATGGCTACACCTTC
-,TRBJ1-6,once,TRBV28,CASSRQTSSYNSPLHF,TGTGCCAGCAGTCGTCAGACTAGCTCCTATAATTCACCCCTCCACTTT
-,TRBJ1-3,-,TRBV7-3,CASSWDGGPGNTIYF,TGTGCCAGCAGCTGGGACGGGGGGCCTGGAAACACCATATATTTT
-,TRBJ1-5,-,TRBV10-2,CASSGQGNQPQHF,TGCGCCAGCTCAGGGCAGGGCAATCAGCCCCAGCATTTT
TRBD1,TRBJ2-4,-,TRBV19,CATNNPGQKNIQYF,TGTGCCACCAACAACCCGGGACAGAAAAACATTCAGTACTTC
-,TRBJ1-1,-,TRBV19,CASSAGPNTEAFF,TGTGCCAGTAGTGCAGGGCCGAACACTGAAGCTTTCTTT
TRBD2,TRBJ2-1,-,TRBV7-9,CASSPPGTSNNEQFF,TGTGCCAGCAGCCCCCCCGGGACTAGCAACAATGAGCAGTTCTTC
-,TRBJ2-5,-,TRBV7-9,CASSSSNSYQETQYF,TGTGCCAGCAGCTCCTCCAACTCGTACCAAGAGACCCAGTACTTC
TRBD2,TRBJ2-1,-,TRBV7-2,CASSWTSGSLNEQFF,TGTGCCAGCAGCTGGACTAGCGGGAGTCTCAATGAGCAGTTCTTC
-,TRBJ2-1,few,TRBV11-2,CASSLDPGNEQFF,TGTGCCAGCAGCTTAGATCCGGGGAATGAGCAGTTCTTC
-,TRBJ2-1,-,TRBV27,CASRILNEQFF,TGTGCCAGCCGTATTTTAAATGAGCAGTTCTTC
TRBD1,TRBJ1-6,-,TRBV23-1,CASSHLTGDRSPLHF,TGCGCCAGCAGTCATTTGACAGGGGATCGTTCACCCCTCCACTTT
TRBD2,TRBJ2-3,-,TRBV9,CASSWGLAGVGDTQYF,TGTGCCAGCAGCTGGGGGCTAGCGGGAGTAGGAGATACGCAGTATTTT
-,TRBJ1-2,-,TRBV2,CASSERGLYGYTF,TGTGCCAGCAGTGAACGGGGGTTATATGGCTACACCTTC
TRBD2,TRBJ2-2,-,TRBV4-3,CASSQGLAGGPTGELFF,TGCGCCAGCAGCCAAGGGCTAGCGGGAGGCCCCACCGGGGAGCTGTTTTTT
-,TRBJ2-7,-,TRBV21-1,CASTQGLGYEQYF,TGTGCCAGCACCCAGGGGCTTGGGTACGAGCAGTACTTC
-,TRBJ1-1,once,TRBV2,CASQLNTEAFF,TGTGCCAGCCAATTGAACACTGAAGCTTTCTTT
-,TRBJ1-2,-,TRBV7-9,CASSLGSGVPYGYTF,TGTGCCAGCAGCTTAGGGTCGGGGGTCCCGTATGGCTACACCTTC
-,TRBJ1-1,-,TRBV13,CASSLLDRPEAFF,TGTGCCAGCAGCTTACTCGACAGGCCCGAAGCTTTCTTT
-,TRBJ2-3,-,TRBV6-4,CASSDIRGDTQYF,TGTGCCAGCAGTGACATCAGAGGAGATACGCAGTATTTT
TRBD2,TRBJ2-1,-,TRBV6-5,CASAGLAEYNEQFF,TGTGCCAGCGCAGGACTAGCGGAGTACAATGAGCAGTTCTTC